Listed below are T cell receptor beta chains from one sample, sequenced in a study of T cells after yellow fever vaccination. A single record per CDR3 protein comes from TCRdb applying MiXCR to the 5' RACE reads. The sample carries about 45,000 distinct CDR3 sequences, 6.8% recorded once. Here the sequenced sample was CD8+ T cells not binding an NS4B(214-222) dextramer, sorted from PBMCs, taken 45 days after the yellow fever booster vaccination. These receptors were obtained from a man aged 25-40 years who received the YFV17D yellow fever vaccine. Each CDR3 is given with its conserved first and last residue. D genes are given only for firm matches. Size is omitted from some rows. Given values are once, few, many or a class for expanded clones.

v_call: TRBV27
j_call: TRBJ2-1
d_call: .
clone_size: many
cdr3_aa: CASSKKGNEQFF
cdr3_nt: TGTGCCAGCAGTAAGAAGGGGAATGAGCAGTTCTTC

v_call: TRBV19
j_call: TRBJ2-1
d_call: .
clone_size: many
cdr3_aa: CASRSEEVPLGDEQFF
cdr3_nt: TGTGCCAGTAGAAGTGAGGAGGTCCCCCTCGGGGATGAGCAGTTCTTC

v_call: TRBV20-1
j_call: TRBJ2-1
d_call: .
clone_size: many
cdr3_aa: CSARDGVRSNEQFF
cdr3_nt: TGCAGTGCTAGAGATGGGGTGAGATCTAATGAGCAGTTCTTC

v_call: TRBV12-3/TRBV12-4
j_call: TRBJ1-4
d_call: .
clone_size: many
cdr3_aa: CASSISGPSGNEKLFF
cdr3_nt: TGTGCCAGCAGCATTAGCGGACCTTCGGGGAATGAAAAACTGTTTTTT

v_call: TRBV27
j_call: TRBJ2-7
d_call: TRBD1
clone_size: many
cdr3_aa: CASSLAQGAYEQYF
cdr3_nt: TGTGCCAGCAGTTTAGCACAGGGGGCTTACGAGCAGTACTTC

v_call: TRBV6-5
j_call: TRBJ2-2
d_call: .
clone_size: .
cdr3_aa: CASSGDTGELFF
cdr3_nt: TGTGCCAGCTCGGGGGACACCGGGGAGCTGTTTTTT

v_call: TRBV6-2/TRBV6-3
j_call: TRBJ2-1
d_call: .
clone_size: many
cdr3_aa: CASSYLTSYNEQFF
cdr3_nt: TGTGCCAGCAGTTACCTGACGTCCTACAATGAGCAGTTCTTC

v_call: TRBV20-1
j_call: TRBJ2-7
d_call: TRBD1
clone_size: many
cdr3_aa: CSAKGTETYEQYF
cdr3_nt: TGCAGTGCTAAAGGGACAGAAACCTACGAGCAGTACTTC

v_call: TRBV5-1
j_call: TRBJ2-2
d_call: .
clone_size: many
cdr3_aa: CASSLALAGELFF
cdr3_nt: TGCGCCAGCAGCTTGGCCCTGGCCGGGGAGCTGTTTTTT

v_call: TRBV7-6
j_call: TRBJ2-7
d_call: TRBD2
clone_size: many
cdr3_aa: CASSSSPGLSYEQYF
cdr3_nt: TGTGCCAGCAGCTCTTCCCCGGGACTAAGCTACGAGCAGTACTTC

v_call: TRBV5-6
j_call: TRBJ2-6
d_call: .
clone_size: many
cdr3_aa: CASSFSQAPGSGANVLTF
cdr3_nt: TGTGCCAGCAGCTTCTCGCAGGCCCCCGGTAGTGGGGCCAACGTCCTGACTTTC

v_call: TRBV27
j_call: TRBJ2-5
d_call: .
clone_size: many
cdr3_aa: CASSSVGELETQYF
cdr3_nt: TGTGCCAGCAGTTCCGTCGGTGAATTGGAGACCCAGTACTTC

v_call: TRBV29-1
j_call: TRBJ2-1
d_call: TRBD2
clone_size: .
cdr3_aa: CSARLAGGDEQFF
cdr3_nt: TGCAGCGCTCGACTAGCGGGAGGGGATGAGCAGTTCTTC

v_call: TRBV11-2
j_call: TRBJ1-1
d_call: TRBD1
clone_size: many
cdr3_aa: CASSLIGQGNTEAFF
cdr3_nt: TGTGCCAGCAGCTTAATCGGACAGGGGAACACTGAAGCTTTCTTT

v_call: TRBV10-3
j_call: TRBJ2-1
d_call: .
clone_size: many
cdr3_aa: CAISEMGNEQFF
cdr3_nt: TGTGCCATCAGTGAGATGGGGAATGAGCAGTTCTTC

v_call: TRBV20-1
j_call: TRBJ2-7
d_call: TRBD2
clone_size: many
cdr3_aa: CSARDDSGGPYEQYF
cdr3_nt: TGCAGTGCTAGAGATGATAGCGGGGGGCCCTACGAGCAGTACTTC

v_call: TRBV18
j_call: TRBJ2-7
d_call: .
clone_size: .
cdr3_aa: CASSPQGPPTALLLNEQYF
cdr3_nt: TGTGCCAGCTCACCCCAGGGTCCGCCGACCGCCCTCCTCCTAAACGAGCAGTACTTC

v_call: TRBV9
j_call: TRBJ2-1
d_call: TRBD1
clone_size: many
cdr3_aa: CASSGQGGGNEQFF
cdr3_nt: TGTGCCAGCAGCGGACAGGGTGGGGGCAATGAGCAGTTCTTC

v_call: TRBV19
j_call: TRBJ2-7
d_call: .
clone_size: .
cdr3_aa: CASSMGGTAYEQYF
cdr3_nt: TGTGCCAGTAGTATGGGCGGGACCGCTTACGAGCAGTACTTC

v_call: TRBV15
j_call: TRBJ2-1
d_call: .
clone_size: .
cdr3_aa: CATSFDRIDNEQFF
cdr3_nt: TGTGCCACCAGCTTCGACAGGATAGACAATGAGCAGTTCTTC

v_call: TRBV29-1
j_call: TRBJ2-1
d_call: .
clone_size: many
cdr3_aa: CSVVGTSYNEQFF
cdr3_nt: TGCAGCGTGGTGGGAACCTCCTACAATGAGCAGTTCTTC

v_call: TRBV3-1
j_call: TRBJ2-1
d_call: .
clone_size: .
cdr3_aa: CASSQDARAYNEQFF
cdr3_nt: TGTGCCAGCAGCCAAGATGCTAGGGCCTACAATGAGCAGTTCTTC

v_call: TRBV10-3
j_call: TRBJ1-3
d_call: TRBD1
clone_size: many
cdr3_aa: CAISESGTDIRNTIYF
cdr3_nt: TGTGCCATCAGTGAGTCCGGGACAGATATTAGAAACACCATATATTTT

v_call: TRBV19
j_call: TRBJ1-1
d_call: .
clone_size: .
cdr3_aa: CASIGVGTEAFF
cdr3_nt: TGTGCCAGTATAGGGGTGGGCACTGAAGCTTTCTTT

v_call: TRBV6-6
j_call: TRBJ2-7
d_call: .
clone_size: .
cdr3_aa: CASSRGDYEQYF
cdr3_nt: TGTGCCAGTTCCCGGGGAGACTACGAGCAGTACTTC

v_call: TRBV12-3/TRBV12-4
j_call: TRBJ2-5
d_call: .
clone_size: many
cdr3_aa: CASSLVTPQETQYF
cdr3_nt: TGTGCCAGCAGTTTAGTGACACCGCAAGAGACCCAGTACTTC

v_call: TRBV29-1
j_call: TRBJ2-2
d_call: TRBD2
clone_size: many
cdr3_aa: CSVSGAGELFF
cdr3_nt: TGCAGCGTTAGCGGGGCCGGGGAGCTGTTTTTT

v_call: TRBV27
j_call: TRBJ1-1
d_call: .
clone_size: many
cdr3_aa: CASSFLSRGEMNTEAFF
cdr3_nt: TGTGCCAGCAGTTTCCTTTCAAGGGGCGAGATGAACACTGAAGCTTTCTTT

v_call: TRBV10-3
j_call: TRBJ2-1
d_call: TRBD2
clone_size: many
cdr3_aa: CATKLAGIYFNEQFF
cdr3_nt: TGTGCCACGAAACTAGCGGGGATTTATTTTAATGAGCAGTTCTTC

v_call: TRBV7-9
j_call: TRBJ2-5
d_call: TRBD2
clone_size: many
cdr3_aa: CASSPPPGLTETQYF
cdr3_nt: TGTGCCAGCAGCCCCCCCCCGGGACTAACAGAGACCCAGTACTTC

v_call: TRBV19
j_call: TRBJ1-2
d_call: .
clone_size: few
cdr3_aa: CASSYAEGYGYTF
cdr3_nt: TGTGCCAGTAGCTACGCGGAGGGCTATGGCTACACCTTC

v_call: TRBV6-2/TRBV6-3
j_call: TRBJ2-2
d_call: .
clone_size: many
cdr3_aa: CAALEAGELFF
cdr3_nt: TGTGCCGCCCTAGAGGCCGGGGAGCTGTTTTTT

v_call: TRBV7-8
j_call: TRBJ2-7
d_call: .
clone_size: many
cdr3_aa: CASSLGDYRSYEQYF
cdr3_nt: TGTGCCAGCAGCTTAGGAGACTACCGTTCCTACGAGCAGTACTTC

v_call: TRBV10-3
j_call: TRBJ1-2
d_call: .
clone_size: many
cdr3_aa: CAITRESDYGYTF
cdr3_nt: TGTGCCATCACCCGGGAATCTGACTATGGCTACACCTTC

v_call: TRBV7-9
j_call: TRBJ2-1
d_call: .
clone_size: many
cdr3_aa: CADQSDEQFF
cdr3_nt: TGTGCAGACCAGAGCGATGAGCAGTTCTTC

v_call: TRBV6-2/TRBV6-3
j_call: TRBJ2-7
d_call: TRBD2
clone_size: many
cdr3_aa: CASTILAGGLHEQYF
cdr3_nt: TGTGCCAGCACTATCCTAGCGGGAGGTCTCCACGAGCAGTACTTC

v_call: TRBV4-3
j_call: TRBJ2-1
d_call: .
clone_size: few
cdr3_aa: CASSGYGNEQFF
cdr3_nt: TGCGCCAGCAGCGGTTACGGTAATGAGCAGTTCTTC

v_call: TRBV27
j_call: TRBJ2-2
d_call: TRBD2
clone_size: many
cdr3_aa: CASSITGTSGSDRLFF
cdr3_nt: TGTGCCAGCAGTATTACCGGGACTAGCGGGTCGGATCGGCTGTTTTTT

v_call: TRBV29-1
j_call: TRBJ2-1
d_call: TRBD1
clone_size: many
cdr3_aa: CSVTTGTGYNEQFF
cdr3_nt: TGCAGCGTTACAACCGGGACAGGCTACAATGAGCAGTTCTTC

v_call: TRBV7-2
j_call: TRBJ2-5
d_call: .
clone_size: many
cdr3_aa: CASSLEALEDPQYF
cdr3_nt: TGTGCCAGCAGCTTAGAGGCTCTGGAGGATCCCCAGTACTTC

v_call: TRBV12-3/TRBV12-4
j_call: TRBJ2-1
d_call: TRBD1
clone_size: many
cdr3_aa: CASRGQTYNEQFF
cdr3_nt: TGTGCCAGCAGGGGACAGACCTACAATGAGCAGTTCTTC

v_call: TRBV4-2
j_call: TRBJ2-3
d_call: .
clone_size: few
cdr3_aa: CASSQWTLQTTDTQYF
cdr3_nt: TGTGCCAGCAGCCAATGGACACTCCAGACCACAGATACGCAGTATTTT

v_call: TRBV19
j_call: TRBJ2-7
d_call: TRBD2
clone_size: few
cdr3_aa: CASSFGGRAYEQYF
cdr3_nt: TGTGCCAGTAGCTTCGGTGGGAGGGCCTACGAGCAGTACTTC

v_call: TRBV25-1
j_call: TRBJ1-5
d_call: .
clone_size: many
cdr3_aa: CASSEDSSNQPQHF
cdr3_nt: TGTGCCAGCAGTGAAGACAGTAGCAATCAGCCCCAGCATTTT

v_call: TRBV9
j_call: TRBJ2-7
d_call: TRBD2
clone_size: many
cdr3_aa: CASSPGGDSYEQYF
cdr3_nt: TGTGCCAGCAGCCCGGGAGGGGACTCCTACGAGCAGTACTTC

v_call: TRBV7-2
j_call: TRBJ2-7
d_call: .
clone_size: many
cdr3_aa: CASSDAGEQYF
cdr3_nt: TGTGCCAGCAGCGATGCGGGGGAGCAGTACTTC

v_call: TRBV12-3/TRBV12-4
j_call: TRBJ1-2
d_call: .
clone_size: many
cdr3_aa: CASRPGVYGYTF
cdr3_nt: TGTGCCAGCAGGCCAGGGGTCTATGGCTACACCTTC

v_call: TRBV20-1
j_call: TRBJ2-3
d_call: TRBD2
clone_size: many
cdr3_aa: CSATTLASGRGDTQYF
cdr3_nt: TGCAGTGCAACCACCCTCGCTAGCGGTCGGGGAGATACGCAGTATTTT

v_call: TRBV4-2
j_call: TRBJ2-1
d_call: TRBD2
clone_size: many
cdr3_aa: CASSQDSSGGGWGQFF
cdr3_nt: TGTGCCAGCAGCCAAGATTCGAGCGGGGGCGGTTGGGGGCAGTTCTTC

v_call: TRBV12-3/TRBV12-4
j_call: TRBJ2-1
d_call: .
clone_size: many
cdr3_aa: CASSSGYNEQFF
cdr3_nt: TGTGCCAGCAGTTCAGGTTACAATGAGCAGTTCTTC

v_call: TRBV4-1
j_call: TRBJ2-1
d_call: .
clone_size: .
cdr3_aa: CASSQNSLNEQFF
cdr3_nt: TGCGCCAGCAGCCAAAACTCTCTCAATGAGCAGTTCTTC

v_call: TRBV20-1
j_call: TRBJ2-1
d_call: TRBD2
clone_size: many
cdr3_aa: CSADGTSGNNEQFF
cdr3_nt: TGCAGTGCTGACGGGACTAGCGGAAACAATGAGCAGTTCTTC

v_call: TRBV12-3/TRBV12-4
j_call: TRBJ2-2
d_call: .
clone_size: many
cdr3_aa: CASTMTENTGELFF
cdr3_nt: TGTGCCAGCACCATGACAGAGAACACCGGGGAGCTGTTTTTT

v_call: TRBV27
j_call: TRBJ1-2
d_call: TRBD1
clone_size: few
cdr3_aa: CASSPGQGVGYGYTF
cdr3_nt: TGTGCCAGCAGTCCAGGACAGGGGGTAGGCTATGGCTACACCTTC

v_call: TRBV20-1
j_call: TRBJ2-2
d_call: .
clone_size: many
cdr3_aa: CSARRGTGELFF
cdr3_nt: TGCAGTGCCCGAAGGGGCACCGGGGAGCTGTTTTTT

v_call: TRBV6-2/TRBV6-3
j_call: TRBJ2-3
d_call: TRBD2
clone_size: many
cdr3_aa: CASSYERETTDTQYF
cdr3_nt: TGTGCCAGCAGTTACGAGCGGGAGACGACAGATACGCAGTATTTT

v_call: TRBV21-1
j_call: TRBJ2-2
d_call: .
clone_size: .
cdr3_aa: CASSRHTNTGELFF
cdr3_nt: TGTGCCAGCAGCAGACACACGAACACCGGGGAGCTGTTTTTT